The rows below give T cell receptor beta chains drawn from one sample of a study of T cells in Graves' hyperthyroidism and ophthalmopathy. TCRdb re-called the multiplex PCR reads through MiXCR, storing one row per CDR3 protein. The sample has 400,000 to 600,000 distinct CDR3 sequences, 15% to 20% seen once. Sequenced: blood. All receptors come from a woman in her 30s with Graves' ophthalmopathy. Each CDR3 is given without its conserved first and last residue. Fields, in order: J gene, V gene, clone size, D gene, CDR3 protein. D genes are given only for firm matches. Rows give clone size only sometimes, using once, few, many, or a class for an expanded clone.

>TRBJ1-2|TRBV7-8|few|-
ASSLNVGDLYGYT
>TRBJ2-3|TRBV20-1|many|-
SARDPTTDTQY
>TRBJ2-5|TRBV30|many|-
AWIGRVQETQY
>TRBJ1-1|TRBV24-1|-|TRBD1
ATSDWTGATEAF
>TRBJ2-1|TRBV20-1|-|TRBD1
SASDRDGQF
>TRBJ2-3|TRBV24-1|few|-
ATSRADTQY
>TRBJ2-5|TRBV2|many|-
ASSAVYKETQY
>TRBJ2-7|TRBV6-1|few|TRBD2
ASSYSGREAEEQY
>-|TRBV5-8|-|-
ASSWTVNTGAF
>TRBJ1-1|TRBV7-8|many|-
ASSVTEYTEAF
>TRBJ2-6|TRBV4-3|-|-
ASSQDSGVILGANVLT
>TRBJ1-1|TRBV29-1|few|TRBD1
SVDDDRVLAEAF
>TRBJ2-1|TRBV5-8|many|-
ASTSGWIDNEQF
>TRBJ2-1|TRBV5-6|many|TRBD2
ASSSPRALAGTYNEQF
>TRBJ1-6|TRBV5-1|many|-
ASSFGGLDNSPLH
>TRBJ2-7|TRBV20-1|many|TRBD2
SASLGLAGEVYEQY
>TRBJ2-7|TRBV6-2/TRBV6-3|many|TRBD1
ASGTGVYEQY
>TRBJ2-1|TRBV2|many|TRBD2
ASKDGGGPYNEQF
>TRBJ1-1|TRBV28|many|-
ASSFGRFEAF
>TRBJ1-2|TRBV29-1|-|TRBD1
SVGDRGGYT
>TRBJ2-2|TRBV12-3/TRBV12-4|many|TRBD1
ASNFGGQALAGELF
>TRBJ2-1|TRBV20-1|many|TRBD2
SARDLSGRVYNEQF
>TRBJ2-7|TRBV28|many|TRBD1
ASSLPGTVQGDEQY
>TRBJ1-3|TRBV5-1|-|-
ASSRRQALSGNTIY
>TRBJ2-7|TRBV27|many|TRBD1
ASSGLWTGVGEQY
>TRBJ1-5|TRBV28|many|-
ASKIGSIGPQH
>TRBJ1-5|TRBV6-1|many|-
ANSQGESNQPQH
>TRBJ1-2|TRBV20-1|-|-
SARNTTNYGYT
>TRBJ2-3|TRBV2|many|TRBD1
ASSATGASTDTQY
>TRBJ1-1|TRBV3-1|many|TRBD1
ASSQDRGQEDTEAF
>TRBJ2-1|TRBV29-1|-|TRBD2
SADDAVSGSFRNEQF
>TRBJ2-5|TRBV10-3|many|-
AIGARLIETQY
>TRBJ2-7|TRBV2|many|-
ASRHPRAGSNEQY
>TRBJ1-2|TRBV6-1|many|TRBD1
ASGTGDGYT
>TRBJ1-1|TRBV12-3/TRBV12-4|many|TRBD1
ASSLSGGGIAF
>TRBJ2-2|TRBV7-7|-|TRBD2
ASSPRTSGSPGELF
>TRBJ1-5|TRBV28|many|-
ASSLDTLQPQH
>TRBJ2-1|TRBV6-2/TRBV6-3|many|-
ASTKRGDGGSRVEQF
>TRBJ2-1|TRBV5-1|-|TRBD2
ASSLPTSGEYNEQF
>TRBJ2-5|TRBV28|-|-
ASSLELPLGRLQETQY
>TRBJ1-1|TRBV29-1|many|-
SVAGPLQGPIEAF
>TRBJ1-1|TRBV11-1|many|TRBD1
ASSPAGGDTYTEAF
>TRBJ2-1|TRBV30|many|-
AWTDGRYNEQF
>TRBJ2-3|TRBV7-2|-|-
ASTLRSTDTQY
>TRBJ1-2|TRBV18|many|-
ASSPLRDGHGYT
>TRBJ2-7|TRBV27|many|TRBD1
ASSLSPRTGAEQY
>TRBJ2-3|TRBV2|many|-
ASRGGPSTDTQY
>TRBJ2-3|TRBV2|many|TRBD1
ASSESGGRTDTQY
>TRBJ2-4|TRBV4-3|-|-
ASSHSGQYQNIQY
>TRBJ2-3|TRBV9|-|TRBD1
ASSVAGGPAGDTQY
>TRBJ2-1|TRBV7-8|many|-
ASSLVPRDRNNEQF
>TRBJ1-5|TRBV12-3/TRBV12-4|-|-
ASTPPPNGPQH
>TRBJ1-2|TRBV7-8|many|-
ASSLLSAGSGYGYT
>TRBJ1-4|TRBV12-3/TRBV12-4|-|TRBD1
ATKPGQGFEKLF
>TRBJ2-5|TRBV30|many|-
AGEGVSQETQY
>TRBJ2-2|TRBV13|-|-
ASSTATSTGELF
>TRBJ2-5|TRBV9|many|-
ASSVNTGRGETQY